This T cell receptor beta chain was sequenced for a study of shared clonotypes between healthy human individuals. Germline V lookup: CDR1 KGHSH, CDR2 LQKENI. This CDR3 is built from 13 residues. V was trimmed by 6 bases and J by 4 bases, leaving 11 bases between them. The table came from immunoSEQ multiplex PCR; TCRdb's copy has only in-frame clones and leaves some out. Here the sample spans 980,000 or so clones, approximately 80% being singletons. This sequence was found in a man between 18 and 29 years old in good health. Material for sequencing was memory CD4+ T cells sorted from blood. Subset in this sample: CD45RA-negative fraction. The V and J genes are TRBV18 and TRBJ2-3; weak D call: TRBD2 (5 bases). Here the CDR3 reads CASSPPAADTQYF. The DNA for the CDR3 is TGTGCCAGCTCTCCTCCAGCGGCAGATACGCAGTATTTT. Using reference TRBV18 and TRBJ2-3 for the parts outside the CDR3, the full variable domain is NAGVMQNPRHLVRRRGQEARLRCSPMKGHSHVYWYRQLPEEGLKFMVYLQKENIIDESGMPKERFSAEFPKEGPSILRIQQVVRGDSAAYFCASSPPAADTQYFGPGTRLTVL.